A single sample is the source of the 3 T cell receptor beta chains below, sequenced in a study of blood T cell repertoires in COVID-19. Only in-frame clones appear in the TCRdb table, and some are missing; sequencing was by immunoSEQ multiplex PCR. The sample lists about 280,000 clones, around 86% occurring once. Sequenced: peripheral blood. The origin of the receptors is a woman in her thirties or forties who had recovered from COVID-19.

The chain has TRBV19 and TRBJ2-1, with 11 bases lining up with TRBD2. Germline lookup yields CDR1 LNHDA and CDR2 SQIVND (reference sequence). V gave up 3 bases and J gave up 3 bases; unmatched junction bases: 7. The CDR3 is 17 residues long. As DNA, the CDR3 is TGTGCCAGTAGTATGGAGGTCCTAGCGGGAGGCTACAATGAGCAGTTCTTC. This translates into CASSMEVLAGGYNEQFF.

The CDR3 region is CASSSTPGLAGAAGELFF. The DNA of the CDR3 is TGCGCCAGCAGCTCGACTCCCGGACTAGCGGGAGCTGCCGGGGAGCTGTTTTTT. The chain carries TRBV5-1 and TRBJ2-2; TRBD2 matches at 13 bases. This CDR3 has 18 residues. The J segment lost 6 bases and the V segment lost 3 bases, leaving 11 bases of the junction unmatched. Germline-derived CDR1 and CDR2 are SGHRS and YFSETQ.

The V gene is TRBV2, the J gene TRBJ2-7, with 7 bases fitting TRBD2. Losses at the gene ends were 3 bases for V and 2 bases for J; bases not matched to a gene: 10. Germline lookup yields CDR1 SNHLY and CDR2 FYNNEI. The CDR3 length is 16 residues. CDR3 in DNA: TGTGCCAGCAGTGAGGGAGCGGGGTTTGAAGCCTACGAGCAGTACTTC. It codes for CASSEGAGFEAYEQYF.